This is a list of T cell receptor beta chains from one sample in a study of cytomegalovirus exposure and HLA in healthy donors. Profiled with immunoSEQ multiplex PCR; TCRdb holds only in-frame clones, not every one. This sample contains 150,000 to 200,000 clones. The sample was PBMCs. The receptors were gathered from a woman aged 55 to 70 in good health and CMV-seronegative. Both conserved end residues are part of each CDR3.

j_call | v_call | cdr3_aa
TRBJ2-1 | TRBV10-1 | CASSDGRRGLYNEQFF
TRBJ1-4 | TRBV2 | CASIPRAGSWEKLFF
TRBJ2-7 | TRBV6-5 | CASTTSDPSSYEQYF
TRBJ1-5 | TRBV19 | CASSDRGNQPQHF
TRBJ2-1 | TRBV2 | CANSDRGPYNEQFF
TRBJ2-1 | TRBV15 | CATSPRTSGIYNEQFF
TRBJ1-5 | TRBV6-1 | CASSDRWINQPQHF
TRBJ2-1 | TRBV5-6 | CASSLSPRTYNEQFF
TRBJ2-5 | TRBV27 | CASSSFSPQETQYF
TRBJ2-2 | TRBV5-1 | CASSLNIGTGELFF
TRBJ2-1 | TRBV15 | CATRPGTGAYNEQFF
TRBJ1-2 | TRBV25-1 | CASSSGQGLWGYTF
TRBJ2-3 | TRBV5-4 | CASSLRQGPDTQYF
TRBJ1-4 | TRBV9 | CASSVVAGQGGEKLFF
TRBJ2-5 | TRBV5-1 | CASSLTGGQETQYF
TRBJ1-5 | TRBV10-3 | CAISESTPGDQPQHF
TRBJ2-2 | TRBV6-5 | CASSYQNRAATGELFF
TRBJ2-2 | TRBV27 | CASRSGRGAGELFF
TRBJ1-3 | TRBV7-2 | CASSLDATGGGNTIYF
TRBJ1-1 | TRBV5-4 | CASSTPGQGVGNTEAFF
TRBJ2-3 | TRBV18 | CASGQRGSRADTQYF
TRBJ1-5 | TRBV2 | CASTNIRDRVQPQHF
TRBJ2-7 | TRBV13 | CASRPSGAYEQYF
TRBJ1-6 | TRBV27 | CASSRDRYNSPLHF
TRBJ2-6 | TRBV4-3 | CASSQDGMSRGANVLTF
TRBJ1-1 | TRBV19 | CASSVDMNTEAFF
TRBJ1-1 | TRBV5-1 | CASSQGHNTAEAFF
TRBJ2-7 | TRBV5-1 | CASSGGNSQEQYF
TRBJ2-1 | TRBV6-6 | CASRNRDRVYNEQFF